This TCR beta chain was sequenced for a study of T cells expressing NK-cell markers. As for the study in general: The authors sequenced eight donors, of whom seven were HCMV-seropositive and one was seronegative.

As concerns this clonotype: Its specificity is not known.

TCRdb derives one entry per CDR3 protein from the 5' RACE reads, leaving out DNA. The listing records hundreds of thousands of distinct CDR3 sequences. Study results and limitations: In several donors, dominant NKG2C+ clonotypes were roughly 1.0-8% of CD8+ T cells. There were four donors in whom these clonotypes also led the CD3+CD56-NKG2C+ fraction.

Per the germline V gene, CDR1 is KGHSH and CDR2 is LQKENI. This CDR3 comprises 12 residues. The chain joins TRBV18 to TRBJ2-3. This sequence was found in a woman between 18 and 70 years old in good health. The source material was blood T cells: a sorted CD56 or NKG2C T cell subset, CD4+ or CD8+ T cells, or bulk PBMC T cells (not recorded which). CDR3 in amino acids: CASSTLEDTQYF. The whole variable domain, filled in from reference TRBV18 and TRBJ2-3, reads NAGVMQNPRHLVRRRGQEARLRCSPMKGHSHVYWYRQLPEEGLKFMVYLQKENIIDESGMPKERFSAEFPKEGPSILRIQQVVRGDSAAYFCASSTLEDTQYFGPGTRLTVL.